This T cell receptor (beta chain) emerged from a study of beta chain features in type 1 diabetes. Across the study: Age, gender and cell yields were similar between patients and healthy donors.

Sequencing targeted expressed TCRB transcripts, as all isolated RNA had been reverse transcribed. Data came from immunoSEQ multiplex PCR; TCRdb stores just in-frame clones and leaves some out. The table shows 150,000 to 190,000 clones, with approximately 12% occurring only once. CDR1 is SGHTA, CDR2 FQGNSA, per germline. The CDR3 covers 15 residues. Deletions cut 5 bases from V and 0 bases from J, with 8 bases between. Points from the study as a whole: Sequencing used cDNA, and cells with high TCR expression could therefore be over-represented.

The collection from each donor was one heparinised blood draw averaging roughly 100 mL. Researchers reported sorting CD4+ naive, central memory, regulatory and stem cell-like memory cells via CD45RO/CCR7/CD25/CD127/CD95/CD27. The table lists this clone with a few counts. The target antigen is unknown. This likely reflects a read error, since a far larger clone is one base away. Other nucleotide sequences from this sample produce the same CDR3. The TCR was taken from a man between 18 and 29 years old in good health. The material sequenced was central memory CD4+ T cells from blood. The chain uses TRBV7-2 and TRBJ2-6; no reliable D call. The CDR3 here is CASSQDNSGANVLTF. CDR3 nucleotides: TGTGCCAGCAGCCAAGACAACTCTGGGGCCAACGTCCTGACTTTC.